One T cell receptor beta chain is described in this entry. As yet, its antigen is unknown. This entry comes from a study of glioma-infiltrating T cells. Amplification of TCR alpha and beta CDR3 regions from RNA used iRepertoire nested multiplex PCR. TCRdb processed the multiplex PCR reads anew with MiXCR; each CDR3 protein has one entry. The sample lists around 140,000 distinct CDR3 sequences, about 39% occurring once. Findings of the study overall: Tissue and blood shared very few CDR3 sequences.

Germline V gene data show CDR1 as DFQATT and CDR2 as SNEGSKA (reference sequence). V was trimmed by 3 bases and J by 5 bases, leaving 8 bases between them. CDR3 length: 12 residues. Sequencing was carried out using glioma tissue, nonneoplastic brain tissue, or PBMCs (not recorded which). The TCR sequence derives from a human donor with low-grade glioma or glioblastoma, undergoing nonglioma brain surgery, or in good health (not recorded which). The genes are TRBV20-1 and TRBJ2-1; D unresolved. The CDR3: CSASTADNEQFF. CDR3 sequence (DNA): TGCAGTGCTAGTACGGCAGACAATGAGCAGTTCTTC.